These 28 T cell receptor beta chains were all obtained from the same sample, sequenced in a study of cytotoxic CD8 clonotypes in ibrutinib-treated CLL. Some clones are missing from TCRdb's copy, which holds only in-frame ones; the method was immunoSEQ multiplex PCR. Of approximately 330,000 clones detected, about 77% appear once; the ten largest clones hold about 6.7%. The source was PBMCs, collected before ibrutinib treatment. The receptors originated from a human donor with chronic lymphocytic leukemia.

The CDR3: CASSQDNPSGPYNEQFF. CDR3 nucleotides: TGCGCCAGCAGCCAAGACAACCCTAGCGGACCCTACAATGAGCAGTTCTTC. The chain employs TRBV4-3 and TRBJ2-1, with 7 bases aligning to TRBD2. Germline CDR1 is LGHNA and CDR2 is YSLEER. The CDR3 length is 17 residues. Germline trimming cut 0 bases from V and 2 bases from J; bases unmatched to any gene: 7.

The chain combines TRBV27 with TRBJ2-7; maybe TRBD1 (6 bases). Per germline, CDR1 MNHEY and CDR2 SMNVEV (reference sequence). CDR3 length: 13 amino acids. The germline V and J ends were trimmed by 10 bases and 2 bases, with 15 bases remaining between them. This chain's CDR3 is CAIRTGQPYEQYF. For the CDR3, the DNA is TGTGCCATTAGAACAGGGCAACCCTACGAGCAGTACTTC.

The chain joins TRBV15 to TRBJ2-7; perhaps TRBD2 as D (6 bases). With 0 bases removed from V and 3 bases from J, the gap between germline ends came to 21 bases. Germline CDR1 reads LNHNV; CDR2 reads YYDKDF (reference sequence). There are 18 residues in the CDR3. Here the CDR3 reads CATSRDQLGGTSGYEQYF. In DNA, the CDR3 is TGTGCCACCAGCAGAGATCAGTTGGGCGGGACGTCGGGCTACGAGCAGTACTTC.

The chain combines TRBV30 with TRBJ1-3; D gene ambiguous. Germline CDR1 is GTSNPN and CDR2 is SVGIG (reference sequence). This CDR3 comprises 14 residues. V shed 0 bases and J shed 0 bases, with 6 bases lying between them. The CDR3 here is CAWSVQSSGNTIYF. CDR3 nucleotides: TGTGCCTGGAGTGTACAGAGCTCTGGAAACACCATATATTTT.

As regards this clone: This sample includes further DNA sequences coding for the same CDR3. The J gene is TRBJ2-1, the V gene TRBV7-2; tentatively, D is TRBD1 or TRBD2 (5 bases each). Per the germline V gene, CDR1 is SGHTA and CDR2 is FQGNSA. Deletions cut 1 base from V and 3 bases from J, with 10 bases between. This CDR3 spans 15 amino acids. The CDR3 spells CASSLGGSHYNEQFF. CDR3 DNA: TGTGCCAGCAGCTTAGGGGGGAGCCACTACAATGAGCAGTTCTTC.

This chain joins TRBV5-5 and TRBJ1-1, with D perhaps matching TRBD1 (5 bases). The CDR3 is 14 amino acids. The germline V and J ends were trimmed by 3 bases and 4 bases, with 13 bases remaining between them. Germline CDR1 SGHKS, CDR2 YYEKEE (reference sequence). The CDR3 protein is CASSSSGHGTEAFF. The CDR3 nucleotides read TGTGCCAGCAGCTCATCAGGGCACGGCACTGAAGCTTTCTTT.

The gene calls are TRBV2 and TRBJ2-3, with TRBD2 identical over 9 bases. Trimming at V came to 4 bases and at J to 4 bases, leaving 9 bases not matched to a gene. The CDR3 spans 16 residues. Germline V CDR1 and CDR2: SNHLY, FYNNEI. The CDR3 DNA is TGTGCCAGCAGTGGGGGCGGGAGGGCCTCAGCAGATACGCAGTATTTT. Its translation is CASSGGGRASADTQYF.

The chain combines TRBV5-1 with TRBJ1-2, with 8 bases identical to TRBD1. Germline CDR1 reads SGHRS; CDR2 reads YFSETQ. There are 13 residues in the CDR3. Germline trimming cut 4 bases from V and 7 bases from J; bases unmatched to any gene: 6. This CDR3 reads CASSTTGVSGYTF. CDR3 in DNA: TGCGCCAGCAGCACGACAGGGGTAAGTGGCTACACCTTC.

The chain has TRBV15 and TRBJ2-7, with TRBD2 identical over 8 bases. The germline CDR1 and CDR2 sequences are LNHNV and YYDKDF (reference sequence). After removal of 1 base from V and 2 bases from J, the junction contained 7 bases not matched to a gene. The CDR3 has 16 residues. Here the CDR3 reads CATSRGPERETYEQYF. The CDR3 DNA reads as TGTGCCACCAGCAGAGGCCCTGAGCGGGAGACCTACGAGCAGTACTTC.

The chain joins TRBV6-5 to TRBJ2-7; D ambiguous. The CDR3 contains 11 residues. Trimming shortened V by 6 bases and J by 1 base, and 4 bases separated the two germline ends. The germline CDR1 and CDR2 sequences are MNHEY and SVGAGI. For the CDR3, the DNA is TGTGCCAGCAGGAAATCCTACGAGCAGTACTTC. Protein: CASRKSYEQYF.

The chain joins TRBV27 to TRBJ2-2; 15 bases fit TRBD2. This CDR3 is 18 amino acids long. CDR1 MNHEY and CDR2 SMNVEV come from the germline V gene (reference sequence). V shed 2 bases and J 5 bases; nucleotides not matched to a gene: 6. CDR3 region: CASSLGLAGGSGTGELFF. The CDR3 nucleotides are TGTGCCAGCAGTTTAGGACTAGCGGGAGGGTCGGGAACCGGGGAGCTGTTTTTT.

This chain links TRBV4-3 with TRBJ2-7; 11 bases agree with TRBD2. The CDR3 covers 16 residues. The V gene end was trimmed by 0 bases and the J gene end by 10 bases; junction bases not matched to a gene: 11. Germline values: CDR1 LGHNA, CDR2 YSLEER. CDR3 amino acids: CASSQETISGRAYQYF. The CDR3 DNA is TGCGCCAGCAGCCAAGAGACCATTAGCGGGAGGGCCTATCAGTACTTC.

The rearrangement uses TRBV7-6 and TRBJ2-7, with 10 bases identical to TRBD1. Trimming took 5 bases from V and 3 from J; bases not matched to a gene: 7. CDR1 is SGHVS and CDR2 is FNYEAQ in the germline V gene. The CDR3 is 15 amino acids. The CDR3 reads CASSDRDRGHYEQYF. CDR3 DNA: TGTGCCAGCAGCGACCGGGACAGGGGTCACTACGAGCAGTACTTC.

The gene calls are TRBV7-9 and TRBJ2-7; TRBD1 might be the D (6 bases). With 5 bases removed from V and 0 bases from J, the gap between germline ends came to 11 bases. Germline assignment: CDR1 SEHNR and CDR2 FQNEAQ (reference sequence). The length of the CDR3 is 14 residues. The CDR3 nucleotides are TGTGCCAGCAGCCCCTGGACAGACTCCTACGAGCAGTACTTC. Amino acid sequence: CASSPWTDSYEQYF.

The rearrangement links TRBV15 to TRBJ2-3; 11 positions agree with TRBD2. CDR1 and CDR2 from the germline V gene are LNHNV and YYDKDF (reference sequence). Trimming removed 1 base from V and 6 bases from J; junction bases left unmatched: 3. The length of the CDR3 is 15 residues. The CDR3 nucleotides are TGTGCCACCAGCAGAGTAGCGGGAGGGCCTGATACGCAGTATTTT. Its protein is CATSRVAGGPDTQYF.

V gene TRBV27 combines with J gene TRBJ2-7; D is uncertain. The CDR3 loop spans 14 amino acids. Germline V lookup: CDR1 MNHEY, CDR2 SMNVEV (reference sequence). The V end lost 4 bases, the J end lost 0 bases, and 10 bases lay between the germline ends. The CDR3 nucleotides read TGTGCCAGCAGTTCGAGTTCCTACTCCTACGAGCAGTACTTC. Protein: CASSSSSYSYEQYF.

The J gene is TRBJ1-1, the V gene TRBV29-1; no clear D. The CDR3 length is 14 residues. V shed 7 bases and J shed 2 bases, with 17 bases lying between them. Germline CDR1 SQVTM, CDR2 ANQGSEA. The CDR3 is CSAFAKVRNTEAFF. The DNA of the CDR3 is TGCAGCGCCTTTGCAAAGGTGAGAAACACTGAAGCTTTCTTT.

CDR3 sequence: CASLKRETDTQYF. For the CDR3, the DNA is TGTGCCAGCCTGAAGCGGGAGACAGATACGCAGTATTTT. V is TRBV19 and J is TRBJ2-3, with 8 bases lining up with TRBD2. J lost 3 bases, V lost 9 bases, and 5 bases had no gene match. CDR1 LNHDA and CDR2 SQIVND come from the germline V gene (reference sequence). CDR3 length: 13 residues.

V is TRBV20-1 and J is TRBJ2-7, with D uncertain. This CDR3 region has 11 residues. Trimming took 0 bases from V and 5 from J, leaving 5 bases between them. Germline-derived CDR1 and CDR2 are DFQATT and SNEGSKA (reference sequence). The CDR3 here is CSARDPNEQYF. The CDR3 DNA reads as TGCAGTGCTAGAGATCCCAACGAGCAGTACTTC.

The chain is built from TRBV29-1 and TRBJ2-3, with D possibly being TRBD2 (7 bases). The CDR3 contains 15 residues. Germline CDR1 reads SQVTM; CDR2 reads ANQGSEA. V lost 0 bases and J 1 base, leaving 11 bases between the germline ends. The CDR3 spells CSVEDRGGGTDTQYF. CDR3 bases: TGCAGCGTTGAAGACAGGGGAGGGGGCACAGATACGCAGTATTTT.

This clone was seen more than once but under ten times. This rearrangement joins TRBV27 to TRBJ2-1; 8 positions agree with TRBD2. The CDR3 is 15 residues long. The V and J ends lost 2 bases and 8 bases, in that order; junction bases with no gene match: 8. Germline-derived CDR1 and CDR2 are MNHEY and SMNVEV (reference sequence). For the CDR3, the DNA is TGTGCCAGCAGTTTACCGAGGACTAGCTGGGATGAGCAGTTCTTC. It is translated as CASSLPRTSWDEQFF.

The rearrangement joins TRBV9 to TRBJ1-3; 7 nucleotides agree with TRBD1. The germline V gene has CDR1 SGDLS and CDR2 YYNGEE. Trimming took 4 bases from V and 6 from J; bases not matched to a gene: 10. CDR3 length: 15 residues. The CDR3 region is CASSRSDRVPNTIYF. The CDR3 region has the DNA TGTGCCAGCAGCCGATCTGACAGGGTACCAAACACCATATATTTT.

In DNA form, the CDR3 reads TGTGCCAGCAGTCCCCATGGGACAGAAGAGACCCAGTACTTC. Its translation: CASSPHGTEETQYF. The V gene is TRBV28, the J gene TRBJ2-5, with 7 bases lining up with TRBD1. CDR3 length equals 14 residues. Germline V gene lookup returns CDR1 MDHEN and CDR2 SYDVKM. J was trimmed by 3 bases and V by 5 bases; bases with no gene match: 6.

The chain has TRBV27 and TRBJ1-1; D unclear. This CDR3 has 15 residues. V gave up 1 base and J gave up 4 bases, with 13 bases separating them. The germline V gene encodes CDR1 MNHEY and CDR2 SMNVEV (reference sequence). The CDR3 DNA reads TGTGCCAGCAGTTTATACGGCCGGCTGGGCACTGAAGCTTTCTTT. It translates to CASSLYGRLGTEAFF.

The rearrangement joins TRBV4-2 to TRBJ2-3; 11 nucleotides agree with TRBD2. The CDR3 runs 18 residues. From germline, CDR1 is LGHNA and CDR2 YNFKEQ. The V and J ends lost 0 bases and 0 bases, in that order; junction bases with no gene match: 5. CDR3 DNA sequence: TGTGCCAGCAGCCAAGAGCTAGCGGGAGGCCTAAGCACAGATACGCAGTATTTT. Translating gives CASSQELAGGLSTDTQYF.

This clone has just a few counts. The chain uses TRBV27 and TRBJ2-7, with D unclear. V was pared by 6 bases and J by 5 bases, with 17 bases between. The CDR3 runs 14 residues. Germline CDR1 is MNHEY and CDR2 is SMNVEV (reference sequence). The CDR3 bases are TGTGCCAGCAGACCCCTCGTGGTTGTCAACGAGCAGTACTTC. This codes for CASRPLVVVNEQYF.

CDR3 sequence (DNA): TGTGCCACCCGGACAGCTTACGAGCAGTACTTC. It translates to CATRTAYEQYF. The chain recombines TRBV27 with TRBJ2-7; the D gene is possibly TRBD1 (6 bases). The V gene's germline CDR1 is MNHEY and CDR2 SMNVEV (reference sequence). The CDR3 consists of 11 residues. Trimming removed 10 bases at V and 4 bases at J, with 11 bases between.

This chain links TRBV15 with TRBJ2-1; TRBD2 matches 14 bases. CDR1 LNHNV and CDR2 YYDKDF come from the germline V gene (reference sequence). The length of the CDR3 is 16 residues. V shed 0 bases and J 8 bases; nucleotides not matched to a gene: 3. In DNA, the CDR3 is TGTGCCACCAGCAGAGACAGGACTAGCGGGGGGCATGAGCAGTTCTTC. This encodes CATSRDRTSGGHEQFF.